The rows below give T cell receptor beta chains drawn from one sample of a study of blood T cell repertoires in COVID-19. Profiling relied on immunoSEQ multiplex PCR, and the TCRdb table lists in-frame clones only, not all of them. This table has 150,000 to 200,000 clones, around four fifths appearing once. The specimen was PBMCs or T cells enriched from blood (not recorded which). These receptors were obtained from a man aged 65 to 85 who had been exposed to COVID-19. Both conserved end residues are part of each CDR3. The order of the fields is clone size, D gene, V gene, J gene, CDR3 DNA, CDR3 protein. The D gene is left open where the match is weak. Some rows mark clone size as missing; the rest say once, few, many or name a class of expanded clone.

>NA|NA|TRBV4-3|TRBJ1-1
TGCGCCAGCAGCCAAGTTAGCAGGGCAGAAGCTTTCTTT
CASSQVSRAEAFF
>once|NA|TRBV7-9|TRBJ2-7
TGTGCCAGCAGCTTAGTCGCAGGCCTCGTCGAGCAGTACTTC
CASSLVAGLVEQYF
>NA|TRBD1|TRBV5-8|TRBJ2-2
TGTGCCAGCAGCGGAGGACAGGGCAGGGACACCGGGGAGCTGTTTTTT
CASSGGQGRDTGELFF
>NA|NA|TRBV25-1|TRBJ1-1
TGTGCCAGCAGTTCCTCCAGGGTTGGGAACACTGAAGCTTTCTTT
CASSSSRVGNTEAFF
>NA|TRBD1|TRBV5-1|TRBJ1-2
TGCGCCAGCAGTTCGAGACAGGGGGATGGCTACACCTTC
CASSSRQGDGYTF
>NA|NA|TRBV4-1|TRBJ2-7
TGCGCCAGCAGCCAATCACTAGCAGCCACCTACGAGCAGTACTTC
CASSQSLAATYEQYF
>NA|TRBD1|TRBV19|TRBJ1-4
TGTGCCAGTAGTAACAGGGGCGGTAATGAAAAACTGTTTTTT
CASSNRGGNEKLFF
>few|TRBD1|TRBV19|TRBJ1-1
TGTGCCAGTAGTAGCTCCGGGACAGGGTCCAGGTTGTTT
CASSSSGTGSRLF
>once|TRBD1|TRBV5-1|TRBJ1-1
TGCGCCAGCAGCTCGTTCACAGGGGGGAACACTGAAGCTTTCTTT
CASSSFTGGNTEAFF
>NA|TRBD1|TRBV11-1|TRBJ1-6
TGTGCCAGCAGCTTAGGCGGACAGGAGGATTCACCCCTCCACTTT
CASSLGGQEDSPLHF
>few|TRBD1|TRBV19|TRBJ1-6
TGTGCCAGTATAGAAAGACAGGGTTCGGGTTCACCCCTCCACTTT
CASIERQGSGSPLHF
>NA|TRBD1|TRBV10-3|TRBJ1-5
TGTGCCATCAGCCCAACGGACAGGGCTGAGCATTTT
CAISPTDRAEHF
>once|NA|TRBV9|TRBJ2-3
TGTGCCAGCAGCGTAGGACTACTTAGCACAGATACGCAGTATTTT
CASSVGLLSTDTQYF
>NA|NA|TRBV6-5|TRBJ1-1
TGTGCCAGCAGTTACGAGGGCGGCACTGAAGCTTTCTTT
CASSYEGGTEAFF
>NA|NA|TRBV11-2|TRBJ2-1
TGTGCCAGCAGCTTAGTAAGGGGGTCTACCAATGAGCAGTTCTTC
CASSLVRGSTNEQFF
>NA|NA|TRBV5-6|TRBJ1-1
TGTGCCAGCAGCTTAGACTCCTCAAGTTTCTTT
CASSLDSSSFF
>NA|TRBD1|TRBV2|TRBJ1-2
TGTGCCAGCCACGCAGGGGGCAGGTATGGCTACACCTTC
CASHAGGRYGYTF
>NA|TRBD1|TRBV29-1|TRBJ2-7
TGCAGCGTTTTTGCAGGGGGCGCCTACGAGCAGTACTTC
CSVFAGGAYEQYF
>NA|NA|TRBV7-9|TRBJ2-3
TGTGCCAGCAGCCTGGGAGAAAGCGGTGATACGCAGTATTTT
CASSLGESGDTQYF
>NA|NA|TRBV3-1/TRBV3-2|TRBJ2-7
TGTGCCAGCAGCCAAGCTCCCACAGGCATAACCTACGAGCAGTACTTC
CASSQAPTGITYEQYF
>NA|NA|TRBV7-2|TRBJ1-2
TGTGCCAGCAGCTTATCATACGGCTATGGCTACACCTTC
CASSLSYGYGYTF
>NA|NA|TRBV2|TRBJ1-4
TGTGCCAGCAGTCAGGGGCGGGTAACTAATGAAAAACTGTTTTTT
CASSQGRVTNEKLFF
>NA|NA|TRBV28|TRBJ2-7
TGTGCCAGCAGTGGAGACGGCACTGACTCCTACGAGCAGTACTTC
CASSGDGTDSYEQYF
>NA|NA|TRBV5-1|TRBJ1-1
TGCGCCAGCAGCTTGGGGCCGATGAACACTGAAGCTTTCTTT
CASSLGPMNTEAFF
>NA|NA|TRBV6-1|TRBJ2-7
TGTGCCAGCAGTGAAGCGGGGGCGTCTGGGGACGAGCAGTACTTC
CASSEAGASGDEQYF
>NA|NA|TRBV4-2|TRBJ2-5
TGTGCCAGCAGCCAAGTCTCCAGCGGTACTCAAGAGACCCAGTACTTC
CASSQVSSGTQETQYF
>NA|TRBD1|TRBV2|TRBJ1-3
TGTGCCAGCAGTGAAAGACAGGGCTCTGGAAACACCATATATTTT
CASSERQGSGNTIYF
>NA|NA|TRBV6-6|TRBJ1-1
TGTGCCAGCAGTTACTCCGGGGGAAGCACTGAAGCTTTCTTT
CASSYSGGSTEAFF
>NA|NA|TRBV20-1|TRBJ2-1
TGCAGTGCCCCTCTTGGAGTGGAGCAGTTCTTC
CSAPLGVEQFF
>NA|TRBD1|TRBV5-1|TRBJ2-1
TGCGCCACCCAAAGACAGGGTACCGTACAGAATGAGCAGTTCTTC
CATQRQGTVQNEQFF
>NA|TRBD1|TRBV5-4|TRBJ1-4
TGTGCCAGCAGCCTTTCAGGGGGCAGTGAAAAACTGTTTTTT
CASSLSGGSEKLFF
>NA|NA|TRBV30|TRBJ2-7
TGTGCCTGCGCCAGGATTTACTCCTACGAGCAGTACTTC
CACARIYSYEQYF
>NA|TRBD1|TRBV7-9|TRBJ1-2
TGTGCCAGCAGCACCACAGGGGGATCAGGAGGCTACACCTTC
CASSTTGGSGGYTF
>NA|NA|TRBV11-2|TRBJ2-5
TGTGCCAGCAGCTTTTTTACCGGCGGGATTTGGGAGACCCAGTACTTC
CASSFFTGGIWETQYF
>once|NA|TRBV3-1/TRBV3-2|TRBJ1-2
TGTGCCAGCAGCCAAGTCAGAGGGGGGGCCTATGGCTACACCTTC
CASSQVRGGAYGYTF
>NA|NA|TRBV27|TRBJ1-6
TGTGCCAGCAGATTGGCGGGGTTGCAGGGTAATTCACCCCTCCACTTT
CASRLAGLQGNSPLHF
>NA|TRBD1|TRBV4-1|TRBJ1-4
TGCGCCAGCAGCCAGGGACAGGGGGTAGGGGGAAATGAAAAACTGTTTTTT
CASSQGQGVGGNEKLFF
>NA|NA|TRBV4-3|TRBJ1-1
TGCGCCAGCAGCCAAGCGGGGTTGCCGAACACTGAAGCTTTCTTT
CASSQAGLPNTEAFF
>once|TRBD1|TRBV7-9|TRBJ1-5
TGTGCCAGCAGCCTGACAGGGTATCATGGTCAGCCCCAGCATTTT
CASSLTGYHGQPQHF
>once|TRBD1|TRBV28|TRBJ1-3
TGTGCCAGCAGTAAGGGACAGGCGAGCTCTGGAAACACCATATATTTT
CASSKGQASSGNTIYF
>once|TRBD2|TRBV9|TRBJ2-7
TGTGCCAGCAGCCCCTCTTTAGTAGCGGGAGCCTACGAGCAGTACTTC
CASSPSLVAGAYEQYF
>few|TRBD1|TRBV4-2|TRBJ1-5
TGTGCCAGCAGCCTTGACAGGGAAGGTCGTCAGCCCCAGCATTTT
CASSLDREGRQPQHF
>few|TRBD1|TRBV18|TRBJ1-2
TGTGCCAGCTCACCATCGGGACAGTCTTATGGCTACACCTTC
CASSPSGQSYGYTF
>NA|NA|TRBV5-6|TRBJ2-3
TGTGCCAGCAGCGGACTGTCCTGGGATACGCAGTATTTT
CASSGLSWDTQYF
>NA|TRBD1|TRBV5-6|TRBJ1-2
TGTGCCAGCAGCTCAGGGGGCGGCTATGGCTACACCTTC
CASSSGGGYGYTF
>NA|NA|TRBV7-6|TRBJ1-2
TGTGCCAGCAGCCTCCGGACAGTTAATAACTATGGCTACACCTTC
CASSLRTVNNYGYTF
>NA|NA|TRBV27|TRBJ1-6
TGTGCCAGCAGTTTCGTTCAGGGTAATTCACCCCTCCACTTT
CASSFVQGNSPLHF
>NA|TRBD1|TRBV6-7|TRBJ2-6
TGTGCCAGCAGTTCGGGACAGGGGGCGTCTGGGGCCAACGTCCTGACTTTC
CASSSGQGASGANVLTF
>NA|NA|TRBV15|TRBJ1-2
TGTGCCACCAGCAGAGATTGGGAGGGTGGCTACACCTTC
CATSRDWEGGYTF
>NA|TRBD2|TRBV7-9|TRBJ2-1
TGTGCCAGCAGCTTAGGCCTAGCGGGAGGTAGAGATGAGCAGTTCTTC
CASSLGLAGGRDEQFF
>NA|NA|TRBV3-1/TRBV3-2|TRBJ1-2
TGTGCCAGCAGTCCCCTTCCAGGGAACGGCTATGGCTACACCTTC
CASSPLPGNGYGYTF
>NA|NA|TRBV19|TRBJ1-1
TGTGCCAGTAGTATAGATCGAGGGAGCAGCACTGAAGCTTTCTTT
CASSIDRGSSTEAFF
>NA|TRBD2|TRBV7-9|TRBJ2-3
TGTGCCAGCAGCTTAGCGGCGGGAGCAACAGATACGCAGTATTTT
CASSLAAGATDTQYF